Reported below is one T cell receptor beta chain. Its antigen is undetermined. The likely explanation is a read error, given a far larger clone one base away. The sample holds other DNA sequences that translate to the same CDR3. These data belong to a study of shared clonotypes between healthy human individuals. Whole-study findings and limits: Generation probability values for non-shared clonotypes were lower than those for clonotypes shared by all four donors. The small donor group covered limited genetic and exposure diversity.

Measured with immunoSEQ multiplex PCR; TCRdb has only the in-frame clones, and not every one. The repertoire holds 800,000 to 1,200,000 clones, with 75% to 80% as singletons. V was shortened by 0 bases and J by 3 bases, with 2 bases between the two germline ends. CDR3 size: 12 residues. In germline, CDR1 is SEHNR, CDR2 FQNEAQ (reference sequence). The chain uses TRBV7-9 and TRBJ1-1; D is uncertain. The sequenced sample consisted of memory CD4+ T cells from PBMCs. Subset given: CD45RA-negative fraction. This receptor was identified in a man aged 18 to 29 in good health. Some clones in this sample may be carry-over from other donors' samples. CDR3 loop: CASSLAYTEAFF. The CDR3 DNA is TGTGCCAGCAGCTTAGCGTACACTGAAGCTTTCTTT.